What follows describes a single T cell receptor (beta chain). The data stem from a study of T cells in Graves' hyperthyroidism and ophthalmopathy. Amplified TCR beta CDR3 regions derived from RNA transcripts. RT-PCR in the first round (using the HTBI primer set) targeted the TCR CDR3. TCRdb re-called the multiplex PCR reads through MiXCR, storing one row per CDR3 protein. The table shows about 340,000 distinct CDR3 sequences, with 21% occurring only once. Germline-derived CDR1 and CDR2 are SGHTA and FQGNSA. CDR3 length equals 14 residues. Deletions cut 3 bases from V and 5 bases from J, with 14 bases between.

This TCR derives from a woman aged 45-65 years with Graves' hyperthyroidism. Material for sequencing was blood. The chain recombines TRBV7-2 with TRBJ2-7; D is perhaps TRBD1 (6 bases). CDR3 sequence reads: CASSLVTGQHEQYF. The DNA for the CDR3 is TGTGCCAGCAGCTTGGTGACAGGCCAACACGAGCAGTACTTC.